The T cell receptor beta chain described here comes from a study of blood T cell repertoires in COVID-19. About the research overall: COVID-19 samples collected from the United States, Italy and Spain covered acute and convalescent phases.

The data were produced by immunoSEQ multiplex PCR, yet TCRdb's version contains in-frame clones alone and is incomplete. The sample holds around 58,000 clones, around 90% seen once. J lost 2 bases, V lost 4 bases, and 8 bases had no gene match. The CDR3 totals 16 residues. Per the germline V gene, CDR1 is KGHDR and CDR2 is SFDVKD. Sequenced material: peripheral blood. The chain is built from TRBV24-1 and TRBJ2-5, with 8 bases fitting TRBD2. This receptor was taken from an older woman with active or convalescent COVID-19. CDR3 sequence: CATSESSGGGQETQYF. CDR3 nucleotide sequence: TGTGCCACCAGTGAGTCTTCGGGAGGGGGGCAAGAGACCCAGTACTTC.